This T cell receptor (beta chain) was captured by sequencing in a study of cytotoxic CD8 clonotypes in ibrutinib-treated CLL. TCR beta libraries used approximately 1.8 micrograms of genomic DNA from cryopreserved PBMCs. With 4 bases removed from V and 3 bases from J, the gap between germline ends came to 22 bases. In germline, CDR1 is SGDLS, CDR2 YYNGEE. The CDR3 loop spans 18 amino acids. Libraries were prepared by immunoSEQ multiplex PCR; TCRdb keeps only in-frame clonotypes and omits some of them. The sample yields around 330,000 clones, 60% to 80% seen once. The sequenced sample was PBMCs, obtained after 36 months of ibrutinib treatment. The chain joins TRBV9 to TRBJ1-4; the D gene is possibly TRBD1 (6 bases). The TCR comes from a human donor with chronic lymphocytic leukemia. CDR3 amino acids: CASSPYPPGEWANEKLFF. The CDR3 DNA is TGTGCCAGCAGCCCCTACCCTCCAGGGGAATGGGCTAATGAAAAACTGTTTTTT. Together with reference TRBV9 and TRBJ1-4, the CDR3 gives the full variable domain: DSGVTQTPKHLITATGQRVTLRCSPRSGDLSVYWYQQSLDQGLQFLIQYYNGEERAKGNILERFSAQQFPDLHSELNLSSLELGDSALYFCASSPYPPGEWANEKLFFGSGTQLSVL.